Sequencing of this T cell receptor beta chain was carried out in a study of human T cells and chemical hapten exposure. Study background: For sensitization, 2% DPC was applied to a roughly 2 cm by roughly 2 cm patch of upper inner arm skin. Patients, a majority of them female, were diagnosed with alopecia areata, totalis or universalis.

Each CDR3 protein is one row after TCRdb ran MiXCR on the RACE reads. Counted here are about 380,000 distinct CDR3 sequences, about 6% occurring once; the ten biggest clones make up over 5.5%. Comments on this clonotype: The antigen remains unidentified.

Time point: patch test 2, 6 weeks after DPC sensitization. Treatment meaning: therapeutic diphenylcyclopropenone sensitization with weekly scalp DPC. Study conclusions and caveats: Compared with pre-sensitization or healthy control sets, expanded TCRs clustered more.

This CDR3 contains 14 residues. V was pared by 1 base and J by 4 bases, with 8 bases between. The V gene's germline CDR1 is LNHDA and CDR2 SQIVND (reference sequence). The rearrangement uses TRBV19 and TRBJ2-1; tentatively, D is TRBD1 (6 bases). The clonotype originates from a woman aged 18-29 years with alopecia areata. Some clones in this sample may be carry-over from other donors' samples. The source was whole blood, collected in connection with sensitization to the hapten diphenylcyclopropenone (DPC). Here the CDR3 DNA reads TGTGCCAGTAGTATAGGCCAGGGGTACAATGAGCAGTTCTTC. It specifies CASSIGQGYNEQFF.